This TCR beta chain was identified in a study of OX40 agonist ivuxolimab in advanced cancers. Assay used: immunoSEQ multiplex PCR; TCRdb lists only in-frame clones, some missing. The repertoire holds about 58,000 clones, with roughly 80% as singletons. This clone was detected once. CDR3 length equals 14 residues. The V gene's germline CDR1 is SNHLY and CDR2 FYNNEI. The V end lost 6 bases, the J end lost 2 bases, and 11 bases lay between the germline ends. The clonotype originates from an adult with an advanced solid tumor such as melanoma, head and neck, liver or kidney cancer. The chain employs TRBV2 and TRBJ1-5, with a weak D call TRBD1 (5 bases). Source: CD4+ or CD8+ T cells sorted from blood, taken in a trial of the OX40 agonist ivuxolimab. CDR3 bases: TGTGCCAGCAGGGCCATGGGGGGCAATCAGCCCCAGCATTTT. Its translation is CASRAMGGNQPQHF.